This TCR beta chain was sequenced in a study of T-cell memory formation after mild COVID-19. CDR3 length: 15 residues. CDR1 is MNHEY, CDR2 SVGEGT, per germline. Trimming took 0 bases from V and 1 from J, leaving 9 bases between them. A single record per CDR3 protein comes from TCRdb applying MiXCR to the 5' RACE reads. In the table there are around 450,000 distinct CDR3 sequences, 15% to 25% of which are singletons. The V and J genes are TRBV6-2 or TRBV6-3 and TRBJ1-1, with D unresolved. The material sequenced was PBMCs or a T cell subset sorted from them (not recorded which). This TCR was recovered from an adult woman who had mild COVID-19 (a few samples of this study predate the infection). Cell type and time point are not known. The CDR3 protein is CASSYSRRSNTEAFF. The CDR3 DNA reads as TGTGCCAGCAGTTACTCGCGACGGTCGAACACTGAAGCTTTCTTT.